These T cell receptor beta chains were read from a single sample in a study of OX40 agonist ivuxolimab in advanced cancers. Using immunoSEQ multiplex PCR, the repertoire was profiled, and TCRdb retains in-frame clones only, with some absent. The table shows about 82,000 clones, with 75% to 90% occurring only once. The specimen comprised CD4+ or CD8+ T cells sorted from blood, sampled in a trial of the OX40 agonist ivuxolimab. All receptors derive from an adult with an advanced solid tumor such as melanoma, head and neck, liver or kidney cancer. CDR3s include the opening cysteine and the closing phenylalanine or tryptophan. The D gene is left open where the match is weak. Part of the rows lack a size; the others show once, few, many or a class for expanded clones.

TRBV14	TRBJ1-2	TRBD1	.	TGTGCCAGCAGCAAACAGGGGACACCCCTCTATGGCTACACCTTC	CASSKQGTPLYGYTF
TRBV4-2	TRBJ2-1	.	.	TGTGCCAGCAGCCAAGAACGGGGAAGGTACAATGAGCAGTTCTTC	CASSQERGRYNEQFF
TRBV7-6	TRBJ1-5	.	.	TGTGCCAGCAGCCCGTGGAATTATAGCAATCAGCCCCAGCATTTT	CASSPWNYSNQPQHF
TRBV5-4	TRBJ2-7	TRBD2	.	TGTGCCAGCAGCCGCGGGACTAGCGCCTACTACGAGCAGTACTTC	CASSRGTSAYYEQYF
TRBV5-1	TRBJ1-3	.	.	TGCGCCAGCAGCTTGGGGGGAACAGGGACTGGAAACACCATATATTTT	CASSLGGTGTGNTIYF
TRBV25-1	TRBJ2-3	TRBD2	once	TGTGCCAGCAGTGGAACTAGCGGGGGGGCCGATGATACGCAGTATTTT	CASSGTSGGADDTQYF
TRBV4-1	TRBJ2-7	TRBD2	.	TGCGCCAGCAGCCCCCGACTAGCGGTTAGCTCCTACGAGCAGTACTTC	CASSPRLAVSSYEQYF
TRBV6-5	TRBJ2-7	.	.	TGTGCCAGCAGTTACTCCTATCAGGGTGGGTACGAGCAGTACTTC	CASSYSYQGGYEQYF
TRBV5-4	TRBJ1-6	.	few	TGTGCCAGCAGCCGTGGCCCCTCACGGGGAAGGCTCAATAATTCACCCCTCCACTTT	CASSRGPSRGRLNNSPLHF
TRBV2	TRBJ1-1	.	.	TGTGCCAGCACCAGGGCTGGTACTGAAGCTTTCTTT	CASTRAGTEAFF
TRBV7-2	TRBJ1-5	.	.	TGTGCCAGCAGCCAAGGAACCCGCCTGGGCAATCAGCCCCAGCATTTT	CASSQGTRLGNQPQHF
TRBV6-6	TRBJ2-1	TRBD2	few	TGTGCCAGCAGTTACATGGGTGGACTAGTGAGCGATGAGCAGTTCTTC	CASSYMGGLVSDEQFF
TRBV5-4	TRBJ1-1	.	.	TGTGCCAGCAGCTTGGGACACCAAAACACTGAAGCTTTCTTT	CASSLGHQNTEAFF
TRBV7-3	TRBJ2-1	.	.	TGTGCCAGCAGCCCCGGAATACATCAGGGGCAGTTCTTC	CASSPGIHQGQFF
TRBV18	TRBJ1-4	.	.	TGTGCCAGCTCGGAAGGGACAACTAATGAAAAACTGTTTTTT	CASSEGTTNEKLFF
TRBV28	TRBJ2-7	.	.	TGTGCCAGCAGTTTGTCTCAGGGGATTTACTCCTACGAGCAGTACTTC	CASSLSQGIYSYEQYF
TRBV5-1	TRBJ2-7	.	.	TGCGCCAGCAGCTTAGGGACATACTACGAGCAGTACTTC	CASSLGTYYEQYF